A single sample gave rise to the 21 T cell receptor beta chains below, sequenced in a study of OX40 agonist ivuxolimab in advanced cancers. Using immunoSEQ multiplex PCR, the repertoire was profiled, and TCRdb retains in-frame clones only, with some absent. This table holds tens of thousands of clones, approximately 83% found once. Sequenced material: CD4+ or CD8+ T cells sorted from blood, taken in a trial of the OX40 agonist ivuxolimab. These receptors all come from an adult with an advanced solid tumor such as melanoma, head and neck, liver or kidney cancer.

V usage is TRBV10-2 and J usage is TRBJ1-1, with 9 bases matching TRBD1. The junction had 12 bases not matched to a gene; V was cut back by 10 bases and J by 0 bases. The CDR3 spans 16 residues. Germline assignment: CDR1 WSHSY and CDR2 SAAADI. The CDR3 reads CATKVPGQGMNTEAFF. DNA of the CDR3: TGCGCCACAAAAGTCCCGGGACAGGGTATGAACACTGAAGCTTTCTTT.

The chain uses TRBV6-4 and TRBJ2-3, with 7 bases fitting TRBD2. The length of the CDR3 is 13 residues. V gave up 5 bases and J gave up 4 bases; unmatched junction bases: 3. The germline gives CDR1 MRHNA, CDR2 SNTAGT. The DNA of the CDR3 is TGTGCCAGCAGTAGACTAGCTGCAGATACGCAGTATTTT. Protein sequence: CASSRLAADTQYF.

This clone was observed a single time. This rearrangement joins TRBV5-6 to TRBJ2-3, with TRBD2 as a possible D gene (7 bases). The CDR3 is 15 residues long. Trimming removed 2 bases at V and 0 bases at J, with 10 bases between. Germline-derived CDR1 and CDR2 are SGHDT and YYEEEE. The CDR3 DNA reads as TGTGCCAGCAGCTTAGGGGGAGGGAGCACAGATACGCAGTATTTT. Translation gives CASSLGGGSTDTQYF.

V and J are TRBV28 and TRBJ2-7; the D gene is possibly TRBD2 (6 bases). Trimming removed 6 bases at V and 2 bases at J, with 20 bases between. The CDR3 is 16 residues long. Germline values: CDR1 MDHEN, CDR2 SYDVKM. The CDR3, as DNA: TGTGCCAGCAGGCATGCGGAGGGTTTTGGCACCTACGAGCAGTACTTC. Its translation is CASRHAEGFGTYEQYF.

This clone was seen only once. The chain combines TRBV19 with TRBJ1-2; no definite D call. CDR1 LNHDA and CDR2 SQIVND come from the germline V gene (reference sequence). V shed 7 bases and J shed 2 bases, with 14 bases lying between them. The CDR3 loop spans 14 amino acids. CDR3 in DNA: TGTGCCAGTAATACAGAGACGACCAACTATGGCTACACCTTC. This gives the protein CASNTETTNYGYTF. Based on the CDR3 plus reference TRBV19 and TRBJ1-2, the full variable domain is DGGITQSPKYLFRKEGQNVTLSCEQNLNHDAMYWYRQDPGQGLRLIYYSQIVNDFQKGDIAEGYSVSREKKESFPLTVTSAQKNPTAFYLCASNTETTNYGYTFGSGTRLTVV.

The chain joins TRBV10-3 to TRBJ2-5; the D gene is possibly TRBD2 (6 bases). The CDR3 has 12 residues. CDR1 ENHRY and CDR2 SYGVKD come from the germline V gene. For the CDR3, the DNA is TGTGCTTCAGGCGGGACCCAAGAGACCCAGTACTTC. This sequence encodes CASGGTQETQYF.

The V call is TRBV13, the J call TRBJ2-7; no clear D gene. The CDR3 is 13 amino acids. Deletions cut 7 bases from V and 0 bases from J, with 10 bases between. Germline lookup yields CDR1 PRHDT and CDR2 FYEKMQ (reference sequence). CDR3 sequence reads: CASTRDNSYEQYF. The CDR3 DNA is TGTGCCAGCACGAGAGACAACTCCTACGAGCAGTACTTC. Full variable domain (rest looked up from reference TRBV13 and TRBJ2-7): AAGVIQSPRHLIKEKRETATLKCYPIPRHDTVYWYQQGPGQDPQFLISFYEKMQSDKGSIPDRFSAQQFSDYHSELNMSSLELGDSALYFCASTRDNSYEQYFGPGTRLTVT.

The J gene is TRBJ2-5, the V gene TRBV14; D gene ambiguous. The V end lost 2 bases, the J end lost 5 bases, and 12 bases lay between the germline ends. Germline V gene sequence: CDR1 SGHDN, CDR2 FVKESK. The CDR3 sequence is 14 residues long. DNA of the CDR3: TGTGCCAGCAGCCAAACAAGTGTGTTCGAGACCCAGTACTTC. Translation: CASSQTSVFETQYF.

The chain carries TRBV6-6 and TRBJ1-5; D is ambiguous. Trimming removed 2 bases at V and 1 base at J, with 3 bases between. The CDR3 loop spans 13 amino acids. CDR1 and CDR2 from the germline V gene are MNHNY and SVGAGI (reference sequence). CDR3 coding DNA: TGTGCCAGCAGTTACGAGAGCAATCAGCCCCAGCATTTT. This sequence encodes CASSYESNQPQHF.

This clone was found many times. DNA for the CDR3: TGTGCCAGCGGTTGGGGACCGAACACTGAAGCTTTCTTT. This encodes CASGWGPNTEAFF. The rearrangement links TRBV6-5 to TRBJ1-1, with D possibly TRBD1 on 5 matching bases. V was trimmed by 8 bases and J by 1 base, leaving 11 bases between them. This CDR3 is 13 amino acids long. Germline V gene lookup returns CDR1 MNHEY and CDR2 SVGAGI.

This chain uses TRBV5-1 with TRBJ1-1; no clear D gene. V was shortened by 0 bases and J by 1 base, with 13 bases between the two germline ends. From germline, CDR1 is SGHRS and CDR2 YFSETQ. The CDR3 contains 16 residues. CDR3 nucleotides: TGCGCCAGCAGCTTGGGGCCAGCAGAAACGAACACTGAAGCTTTCTTT. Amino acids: CASSLGPAETNTEAFF.

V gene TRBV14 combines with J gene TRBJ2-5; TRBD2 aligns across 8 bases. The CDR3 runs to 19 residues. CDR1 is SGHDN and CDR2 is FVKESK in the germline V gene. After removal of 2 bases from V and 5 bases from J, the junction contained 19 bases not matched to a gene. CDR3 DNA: TGTGCCAGCAGCCAACATGACGGGGGGGCCCTGAGGCGTCGGGAGACCCAGTACTTC. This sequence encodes CASSQHDGGALRRRETQYF.

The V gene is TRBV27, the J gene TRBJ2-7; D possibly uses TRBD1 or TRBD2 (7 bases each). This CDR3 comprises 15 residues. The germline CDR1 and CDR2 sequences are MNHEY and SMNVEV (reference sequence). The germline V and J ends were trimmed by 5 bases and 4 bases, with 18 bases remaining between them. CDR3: CASSPGGGGAYEQYF. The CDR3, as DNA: TGTGCCAGCAGTCCCGGGGGAGGGGGCGCGTACGAGCAGTACTTC.

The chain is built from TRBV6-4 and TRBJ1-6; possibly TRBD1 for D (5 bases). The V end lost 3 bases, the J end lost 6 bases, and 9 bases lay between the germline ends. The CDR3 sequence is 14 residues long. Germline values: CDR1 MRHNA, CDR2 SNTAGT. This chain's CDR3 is CASSEGQVNSPLHF. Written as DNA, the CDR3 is TGTGCCAGCAGTGAGGGGCAAGTTAATTCACCCCTCCACTTT.

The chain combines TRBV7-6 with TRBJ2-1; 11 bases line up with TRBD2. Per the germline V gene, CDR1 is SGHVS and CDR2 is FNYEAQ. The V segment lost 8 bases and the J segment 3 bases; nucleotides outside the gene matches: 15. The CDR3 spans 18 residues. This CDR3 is CASCGRASSGGLYNEQFF. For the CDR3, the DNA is TGTGCCAGCTGTGGCAGGGCCTCTAGCGGGGGGCTCTACAATGAGCAGTTCTTC.

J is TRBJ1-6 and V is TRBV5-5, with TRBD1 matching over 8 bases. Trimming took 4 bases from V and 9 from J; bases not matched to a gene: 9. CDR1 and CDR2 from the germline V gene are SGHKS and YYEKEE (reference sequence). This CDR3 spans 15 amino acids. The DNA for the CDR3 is TGTGCCAGCAGCGAGTGGACAGGGACTGGTTCACCCCTCCACTTT. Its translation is CASSEWTGTGSPLHF.

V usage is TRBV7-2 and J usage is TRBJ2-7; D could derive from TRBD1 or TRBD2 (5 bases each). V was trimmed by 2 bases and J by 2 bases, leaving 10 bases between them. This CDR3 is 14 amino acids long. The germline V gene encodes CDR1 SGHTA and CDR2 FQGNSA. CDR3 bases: TGTGCCAGCAGCTTAATGGGGACCACCTACGAGCAGTACTTC. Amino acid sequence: CASSLMGTTYEQYF.

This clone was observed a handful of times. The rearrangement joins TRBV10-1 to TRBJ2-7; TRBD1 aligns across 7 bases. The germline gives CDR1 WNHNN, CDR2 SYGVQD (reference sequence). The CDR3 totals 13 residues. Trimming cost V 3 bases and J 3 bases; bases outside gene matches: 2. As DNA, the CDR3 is TGCGCCAGCAGTGATGGGGACAGCTACGAGCAGTACTTC. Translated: CASSDGDSYEQYF.

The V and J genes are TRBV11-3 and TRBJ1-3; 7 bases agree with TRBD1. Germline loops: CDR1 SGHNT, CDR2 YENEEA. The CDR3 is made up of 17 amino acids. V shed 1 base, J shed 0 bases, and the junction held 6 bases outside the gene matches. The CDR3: CASSLGTGTISGNTIYF. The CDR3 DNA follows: TGTGCCAGCAGCTTAGGGACAGGAACTATCTCTGGAAACACCATATATTTT.

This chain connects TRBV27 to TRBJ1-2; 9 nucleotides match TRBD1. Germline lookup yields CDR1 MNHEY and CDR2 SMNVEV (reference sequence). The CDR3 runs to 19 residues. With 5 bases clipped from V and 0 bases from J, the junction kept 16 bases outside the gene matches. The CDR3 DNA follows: TGTGCCAGCAGTCCTCCTCTCCGGACAGGGGACTGGGCTAACTATGGCTACACCTTC. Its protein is CASSPPLRTGDWANYGYTF.

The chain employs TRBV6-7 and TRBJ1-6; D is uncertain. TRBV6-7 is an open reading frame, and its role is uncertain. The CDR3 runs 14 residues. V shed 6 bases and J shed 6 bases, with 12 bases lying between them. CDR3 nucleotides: TGTGCCAGCAGCTTCGGGATATTTAATTCACCCCTCCACTTT. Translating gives CASSFGIFNSPLHF.